A selection of T cell receptor beta chains follows, all from one sample in a study of Ad26.COV2.S vaccination and SARS-CoV-2 variants. Here immunoSEQ multiplex PCR was the method, and the copy in TCRdb shows in-frame clones only, minus some. The table shows 350,000 to 450,000 clones, with more than 75% occurring only once. The material was peripheral blood, obtained in a trial of Ad26.COV2.S vaccine versus placebo. These TCRs come from a person aged 18-65 years who received the Ad26.COV2.S COVID-19 vaccine or a placebo. The CDR3 runs from the conserved cysteine through the conserved F or W. Each record gives: D gene, J gene, clone size, V gene, CDR3 DNA, CDR3 protein. D genes are given only for firm matches. Clone size is stated in some rows and not others, as once, few, many or a class when expanded.

TRBD2 | TRBJ2-3 | many | TRBV6-2/TRBV6-3 | TGTGCCAGCAGTTACGATAGACTAGCGGATAGCACAGATACGCAGTATTTT | CASSYDRLADSTDTQYF
. | TRBJ2-5 | . | TRBV24-1 | TGTGCCACCAGTTCAGGGCCGGACGAGACCCAGTACTTC | CATSSGPDETQYF
TRBD1 | TRBJ1-3 | . | TRBV2 | TGTGCCAGCAGTCTTTTCGCCGGGACAGGGGTAAACACCATATATTTT | CASSLFAGTGVNTIYF
. | TRBJ1-6 | . | TRBV2 | TGTGCCAGCAGAACGGGTTATAATTCACCCCTCCACTTT | CASRTGYNSPLHF
TRBD2 | TRBJ2-7 | . | TRBV28 | TGTGCCAGCAGTTCCGGACTAGTGCACCACGAGCAGTACTTC | CASSSGLVHHEQYF
TRBD1 | TRBJ1-6 | . | TRBV18 | TGTGCCAGCTCACCCTTACGACAGGGGTCAAATTCACCCCTCCACTTT | CASSPLRQGSNSPLHF
. | TRBJ1-5 | . | TRBV2 | TGTGCCAGCAGTGAAGAGGGGTTTCAGCCCCAGCATTTT | CASSEEGFQPQHF
. | TRBJ2-1 | . | TRBV7-8 | TGTGCCAGCAGCTTAGAGTACTCCCAGGAACAGTTCTTC | CASSLEYSQEQFF
TRBD1 | TRBJ2-7 | . | TRBV7-9 | TGTGCCAGCAGTCCACAACAGGGGTCTTACGAGCAGTACTTC | CASSPQQGSYEQYF
TRBD1 | TRBJ2-5 | . | TRBV19 | TGTGCCAGTAGAGATCCGGGACAGGGAAGTAGTACGTACTTC | CASRDPGQGSSTYF
. | TRBJ2-1 | . | TRBV7-8 | TGTGCCAGCAGCGCCAACCTGGGATGGGATGAGCAGTTCTTC | CASSANLGWDEQFF
. | TRBJ1-4 | . | TRBV7-9 | TGTGCCAGCAGCTTAGTGGCCGGAGATAATGAAAAACTGTTTTTT | CASSLVAGDNEKLFF
. | TRBJ2-7 | once | TRBV19 | TGTGCCAGTAGTATTCTGCGGGGGCAGCACGAGCAGTACTTC | CASSILRGQHEQYF
TRBD1 | TRBJ2-1 | . | TRBV10-3 | TGTGCCATCAGCGCCCGGACAGGGGGCGCGAATGAGCAGTTCTTC | CAISARTGGANEQFF
. | TRBJ2-5 | . | TRBV7-2 | TGTGCCAGCAGCTTGCAAGGGGTGGGAGAGACCCAGTACTTC | CASSLQGVGETQYF
. | TRBJ1-2 | . | TRBV5-5 | TGTGCCAGCAGCTTCGAGGGGTCTGGCTACACCTTC | CASSFEGSGYTF
TRBD2 | TRBJ2-7 | few | TRBV4-3 | TGCGCCAGCAGCCAAGCTCTAGCGGGAGGCGGCTACGAGCAGTACTTC | CASSQALAGGGYEQYF
. | TRBJ1-3 | . | TRBV9 | TGTGCCAGCAGCGTAGCAGGATACTCTGGAAACACCATATATTTT | CASSVAGYSGNTIYF
. | TRBJ1-5 | . | TRBV3-1/TRBV3-2 | TGTGCCAGCAGCCAGAGACAGGCTGGCAATCAGCCCCAGCATTTT | CASSQRQAGNQPQHF
. | TRBJ1-2 | . | TRBV27 | TGTGCCAGCGGTGGACCCTTAACAAACTATGGCTACACCTTC | CASGGPLTNYGYTF
. | TRBJ2-1 | . | TRBV5-1 | TGCGCCAGCAGCTTGGTTACAGGGCTTGGTTACAATGAGCAGTTCTTC | CASSLVTGLGYNEQFF
. | TRBJ1-6 | . | TRBV6-5 | TGTGCCAGCAGCACCCAGGCTTCACCCCTCCACTTT | CASSTQASPLHF
. | TRBJ2-3 | . | TRBV7-2 | TGTGCCAGCAGCTTAGGACAGACAGATACGCAGTATTTT | CASSLGQTDTQYF
TRBD1 | TRBJ2-1 | . | TRBV5-4 | TGTGCCAGCAAACAGGGGATGTACAATGAGCAGTTCTTC | CASKQGMYNEQFF
. | TRBJ2-1 | . | TRBV29-1 | TGCAGCGTTAACAGGGTCTCCTACAATGAGCAGTTCTTC | CSVNRVSYNEQFF
TRBD2 | TRBJ2-1 | . | TRBV7-2 | TGTGCCAGCAGCTTAGCAGGCAGCGGGGGGGCCTATGAGCAGTTCTTC | CASSLAGSGGAYEQFF
. | TRBJ1-5 | . | TRBV19 | TGTGCCAGTAGGTCCGGGTCTCGAAAGGATCAGCCCCAGCATTTT | CASRSGSRKDQPQHF
. | TRBJ1-2 | few | TRBV10-3 | TGTGCCATCAGCCCAGATCAGGCAGCGAGAGATGGCTACACCTTC | CAISPDQAARDGYTF
. | TRBJ2-5 | . | TRBV28 | TGTGCCAGCAGCCTTCGGGGTTTAGAGACCCAGTACTTC | CASSLRGLETQYF
. | TRBJ1-2 | . | TRBV2 | TGTGCCAGCAGTATGAGCGACTATGGCTACACCTTC | CASSMSDYGYTF
TRBD1 | TRBJ1-2 | . | TRBV6-5 | TGTGCCAGCAGTTACGACAGGGGCTATGGCTACACCTTC | CASSYDRGYGYTF
TRBD1 | TRBJ1-2 | . | TRBV10-3 | TGTGCCATCAGATCCGGGACAGGGGCTCATGGCTACACCTTC | CAIRSGTGAHGYTF
. | TRBJ2-5 | . | TRBV28 | TGTGCCAGCAGTTCCTACAGGGTGGGGACCCAGTACTTC | CASSSYRVGTQYF
. | TRBJ1-2 | . | TRBV6-2/TRBV6-3 | TGTGCCAGCAGTCCGTCCCACTATGGCTACACCTTC | CASSPSHYGYTF
. | TRBJ2-7 | . | TRBV9 | TGTGCCAGCAGCCTCGCCCCCGGCTACGAGCAGTACTTC | CASSLAPGYEQYF
. | TRBJ2-7 | . | TRBV18 | TGTGCCAGCTCCCTTAGGGATCGCAGTGAGCAGTACTTC | CASSLRDRSEQYF
. | TRBJ2-3 | . | TRBV13 | TGTGCCAGCAGCTTAGGCCGGGCTACTACGCAGTATTTT | CASSLGRATTQYF
TRBD2 | TRBJ2-2 | . | TRBV12-3/TRBV12-4 | TGTGCCAGCAGTGGGACTAGCGTCGGGGAGCTGTTTTTT | CASSGTSVGELFF
. | TRBJ1-1 | . | TRBV12-3/TRBV12-4 | TGTGCCAGCAGTAGGACAATCCCCACTGAAGCTTTCTTT | CASSRTIPTEAFF
. | TRBJ2-5 | . | TRBV7-2 | TGTGCCAGCAGCCGCCGGGCCTTTCGGGAGACCCAGTACTTC | CASSRRAFRETQYF
TRBD2 | TRBJ2-7 | . | TRBV5-1 | TGCGCCAGCAGCTTGCGTTCATCGGGGGGGTACTACGAGCAGTACTTC | CASSLRSSGGYYEQYF
TRBD1 | TRBJ1-2 | . | TRBV2 | TGTGCCAGCAGTGCCTACCCCACAGGGGGAGGAGGCTACACCTTC | CASSAYPTGGGGYTF
. | TRBJ2-2 | few | TRBV19 | TGTGCCACCCGGGACGGAACGATGAACACCGGGGAGCTGTTTTTT | CATRDGTMNTGELFF
TRBD2 | TRBJ2-2 | . | TRBV7-2 | TGTGCCAGCAGCTTATACATGGCGGGGGCCGGGGAGCTGTTTTTT | CASSLYMAGAGELFF
. | TRBJ2-3 | . | TRBV4-1 | TGCGCCAGCAGCCAAGATTCCCCAAGGGGCGGCCGCACAGATACGCAGTATTTT | CASSQDSPRGGRTDTQYF
TRBD2 | TRBJ2-3 | . | TRBV6-2/TRBV6-3 | TGTGCCAGCAGTTACGGCCTAGCGGGGGGGCCTTTTTCAGATACGCAGTATTTT | CASSYGLAGGPFSDTQYF
TRBD1 | TRBJ1-6 | . | TRBV9 | TGTGCCAGCAGCGTAGAGGGACAGGGGCTGGGGGCACCCCTCCACTTT | CASSVEGQGLGAPLHF
TRBD1 | TRBJ1-2 | . | TRBV30 | TGTGCCTGGGGGGACAGGCTCGACTCTGGCTACACCTTC | CAWGDRLDSGYTF
. | TRBJ2-2 | . | TRBV10-2 | TGCGCCAGCAGTGGGGGTTTGAACACCGGGGAGCTGTTTTTT | CASSGGLNTGELFF
TRBD2 | TRBJ2-3 | once | TRBV27 | TGTGCCAGCAGCCCCCCGGGGGGTTCTAGCACAGATACGCAGTATTTT | CASSPPGGSSTDTQYF
TRBD2 | TRBJ2-3 | . | TRBV6-4 | TGTGCCAGCAGGCCCGAGGGGAGCGGGAGACGAGGAGGCACAGATACGCAGTATTTT | CASRPEGSGRRGGTDTQYF
. | TRBJ1-1 | . | TRBV7-2 | TGTGCCAGCAGCTTCCCGTCTAGGGGTTACACTGAAGCTTTCTTT | CASSFPSRGYTEAFF
. | TRBJ2-7 | . | TRBV7-9 | TGTGCCAGCGGCGGGGACGAGCAGTACTTC | CASGGDEQYF
. | TRBJ2-3 | . | TRBV12-3/TRBV12-4 | TGTGCCAGCAGTCGGATCACAGATACGCAGTATTTT | CASSRITDTQYF
. | TRBJ2-5 | . | TRBV10-3 | TGTGCCATCAGTGAGCCGGACAGCCAAGAGACCCAGTACTTC | CAISEPDSQETQYF